What follows are 21 T cell receptor beta chains derived from one specimen sequenced in a study of T cell responses to AZD1222 COVID-19 vaccine. Generated by immunoSEQ multiplex PCR, the TCRdb table keeps only in-frame clones and is missing some. The profile shows 57,000 or so clones, over 75% of them singletons. The sample consisted of peripheral blood, taken 28 days after the second AZD1222 dose. The source is an adult who received the AZD1222 COVID-19 vaccine.

The chain uses TRBV5-6 and TRBJ2-1, with 7 bases aligning to TRBD2. Germline V gives CDR1 SGHDT, CDR2 YYEEEE. The CDR3 has 14 residues. Trimming at V came to 4 bases and at J to 4 bases, leaving 5 bases not matched to a gene. The chain's CDR3 is CASSAGTIYNEQFF. DNA of the CDR3: TGTGCCAGCAGCGCTGGGACTATATACAATGAGCAGTTCTTC.

This chain links TRBV14 with TRBJ2-2, with D hard to call. V dropped 4 bases and J dropped 4 bases, with 7 bases sitting between them. The CDR3 loop spans 13 amino acids. Germline V CDR1 and CDR2: SGHDN, FVKESK. CDR3 loop: CASSPFFTGELFF. CDR3 bases: TGTGCCAGCAGCCCCTTTTTCACCGGGGAGCTGTTTTTT. Using reference TRBV14 and TRBJ2-2 for the parts outside the CDR3, the full variable domain is EAGVTQFPSHSVIEKGQTVTLRCDPISGHDNLYWYRRVMGKEIKFLLHFVKESKQDESGMPNNRFLAERTGGTYSTLKVQPAELEDSGVYFCASSPFFTGELFFGEGSRLTVL.

The rearrangement joins TRBV7-8 to TRBJ1-3; D gene ambiguous. In germline, CDR1 is SGHVS, CDR2 FQNEAQ. The CDR3 spans 13 residues. Trimming removed 5 bases from V and 4 bases from J, with 9 bases in between. CDR3 loop: CASSGGQGNTIYF. In nucleotides, the CDR3 is TGTGCCAGCAGCGGAGGTCAGGGAAACACCATATATTTT. Full variable domain (rest looked up from reference TRBV7-8 and TRBJ1-3): GAGVSQSPRYKVAKRGQDVALRCDPISGHVSLFWYQQALGQGPEFLTYFQNEAQLDKSGLPSDRFFAERPEGSVSTLKIQRTQQEDSAVYLCASSGGQGNTIYFGEGSWLTVV.

Turning to this clone: This sample also contains other DNA sequences that code for the same CDR3. This chain uses TRBV29-1 with TRBJ1-2; 10 bases map to TRBD1. V lost 5 bases and J lost 4; bases outside the gene matches: 4. The CDR3 totals 13 residues. CDR1 SQVTM and CDR2 ANQGSEA come from the germline V gene. As DNA, the CDR3 is TGCAGCGTTCAGACAGGGGGCAGCTATGGCTACACCTTC. This translates into CSVQTGGSYGYTF. Combining the CDR3 with reference TRBV29-1 and TRBJ1-2 gives the whole variable domain SAVISQKPSRDICQRGTSLTIQCQVDSQVTMMFWYRQQPGQSLTLIATANQGSEATYESGFVIDKFPISRPNLTFSTLTVSNMSPEDSSIYLCSVQTGGSYGYTFGSGTRLTVV.

This clone was detected a few times. Here the CDR3 reads CASSLVPPQETQYF. The CDR3 region has the DNA TGCGCCAGCAGCTTGGTACCACCTCAAGAGACCCAGTACTTC. The J gene is TRBJ2-5, the V gene TRBV5-1; D unclear. Germline CDR1 reads SGHRS; CDR2 reads YFSETQ. V was shortened by 0 bases and J by 2 bases, with 8 bases between the two germline ends. The CDR3 totals 14 residues.

This chain joins TRBV3-1 (or the pseudogene TRBV3-2) and TRBJ2-5; 14 nucleotides align to TRBD2. V was pared by 1 base and J by 5 bases, with 6 bases of the junction left unmatched. Germline V gene lookup returns CDR1 LGHDT and CDR2 YNNKEL (reference sequence). The CDR3 consists of 17 residues. CDR3 nucleotide sequence: TGTGCCAGCAGCCAAGCCACCGGACTAGCGGGAGGTGAGACCCAGTACTTC. This codes for CASSQATGLAGGETQYF.

The chain combines TRBV28 with TRBJ1-2; D remains unclear. V gave up 6 bases and J gave up 8 bases, with 13 bases separating them. The CDR3 consists of 12 residues. The germline CDR1 and CDR2 sequences are MDHEN and SYDVKM. CDR3 sequence (DNA): TGTGCCAGCAGCGCTCGGACCGCAGGCTACACCTTC. This codes for CASSARTAGYTF.

This chain links TRBV19 with TRBJ1-2; D perhaps matches TRBD1 (6 bases). Deletions cut 6 bases from V and 4 bases from J, with 15 bases between. Germline loops: CDR1 LNHDA, CDR2 SQIVND (reference sequence). The CDR3 is 14 amino acids. In nucleotides, the CDR3 is TGTGCCAGTAGGTCCCGGACAGTCAGCTATGGCTACACCTTC. Protein: CASRSRTVSYGYTF.

The DNA for the CDR3 is TGTGCCAGCAGCTTCCTAGCGGGAGCGGCAGATACGCAGTATTTT. Protein product: CASSFLAGAADTQYF. The chain uses TRBV7-8 and TRBJ2-3; 10 bases are a match to TRBD2. This CDR3 comprises 15 residues. The junction had 4 bases not matched to a gene; V was cut back by 3 bases and J by 4 bases. Germline V gives CDR1 SGHVS, CDR2 FQNEAQ.

The sample holds one count of this clone. The rearrangement joins TRBV6-6 to TRBJ2-3, with 7 bases aligning to TRBD2. Germline V gene lookup returns CDR1 MNHNY and CDR2 SVGAGI (reference sequence). This CDR3 has 14 amino acids. Trimming removed 2 bases from V and 6 bases from J; junction bases left unmatched: 5. The CDR3 coding sequence is TGTGCCAGCAGTTACGGGGAGGGCGTGGATACGCAGTATTTT. Amino acid sequence: CASSYGEGVDTQYF.

The chain is built from TRBV4-3 and TRBJ2-6, with unresolved D. Germline lookup yields CDR1 LGHNA and CDR2 YSLEER. Trimming pared 4 bases from V and 0 bases from J, leaving 10 bases between. The CDR3 covers 16 residues. CDR3 bases: TGCGCCAGCAGCCGTTCGGCAGCCTCTGGGGCCAACGTCCTGACTTTC. This translates into CASSRSAASGANVLTF.

The V gene is TRBV27, the J gene TRBJ2-1; the match to TRBD2 covers 13 bases. The CDR3 is 17 amino acids. CDR1 MNHEY and CDR2 SMNVEV come from the germline V gene (reference sequence). V lost 5 bases to trimming and J lost 0 bases; unmatched junction nucleotides: 4. The DNA of the CDR3 is TGTGCCAGCAGTCCAAGGACTAGCGGGAGCTCCTACAATGAGCAGTTCTTC. This gives the protein CASSPRTSGSSYNEQFF.

The chain has TRBV7-8 and TRBJ1-3; 9 bases agree with TRBD1. CDR3 size: 16 residues. Germline CDR1 and CDR2: SGHVS and FQNEAQ. The trim removed 3 bases at V and 4 bases at J, leaving 7 bases unmatched. CDR3 nucleotides: TGTGCCAGCAGCTTCCGCACAGGGGGCTCAGGAAACACCATATATTTT. Residues: CASSFRTGGSGNTIYF.

The rearrangement links TRBV7-8 to TRBJ1-2; 10 bases agree with TRBD1. The CDR3 is 14 residues long. V lost 4 bases to trimming and J lost 7 bases; unmatched junction nucleotides: 6. Germline V gene sequence: CDR1 SGHVS, CDR2 FQNEAQ. The CDR3 reads CASSYRTGGFGYTF. CDR3 nucleotides: TGTGCCAGCAGCTATAGGACAGGGGGTTTTGGCTACACCTTC.

The rearrangement links TRBV27 to TRBJ1-3; a possible D gene is TRBD1 (6 bases). The CDR3 is 15 amino acids. V lost 2 bases and J 0 bases, leaving 8 bases between the germline ends. The germline V gene encodes CDR1 MNHEY and CDR2 SMNVEV (reference sequence). The CDR3 reads CASSLTRGSGNTIYF. For the CDR3, the DNA is TGTGCCAGCAGTTTAACCAGGGGCTCTGGAAACACCATATATTTT.

The DNA for the CDR3 is TGTGCCAGCAGCTTAGCGATGGCGGAAAATTCACCCCTCCACTTT. It yields the protein CASSLAMAENSPLHF. The V and J genes are TRBV7-8 and TRBJ1-6; no definite D call. The CDR3 covers 15 residues. Trimming removed 0 bases at V and 7 bases at J, with 10 bases between. Germline V gene lookup returns CDR1 SGHVS and CDR2 FQNEAQ.

This clone was observed a single time. The V and J genes are TRBV29-1 and TRBJ1-1; D ambiguous. CDR1 is SQVTM, CDR2 ANQGSEA, per germline. The CDR3 is 13 residues long. Trimming left V 8 bases short and J 1 base short, with 14 bases between. The CDR3 region is CSSKTAGNTEAFF. DNA of the CDR3: TGCAGCTCGAAGACGGCGGGGAACACTGAAGCTTTCTTT.

This chain joins TRBV15 and TRBJ2-5; D is unresolved. The V gene's germline CDR1 is LNHNV and CDR2 YYDKDF (reference sequence). This CDR3 is built from 13 residues. Trimming took off 1 base at V and 6 bases at J, with 9 bases between the two ends. The CDR3 DNA is TGTGCCACCAGCAGAGTAGGAAGAAAGACCCAGTACTTC. Amino acids: CATSRVGRKTQYF.

The V and J genes are TRBV19 and TRBJ2-7; D is perhaps TRBD1 or TRBD2 (5 bases each). The CDR3 length is 15 residues. The V gene lost 9 bases and the J gene lost 3 bases, with 21 bases spanning the gap. Germline assignment: CDR1 LNHDA and CDR2 SQIVND (reference sequence). The CDR3 DNA reads TGTGCCAGCAGGAAAGGGGCGGAGAGGGGCTACGAGCAGTACTTC. Translation: CASRKGAERGYEQYF.

The V and J genes are TRBV4-1 and TRBJ1-6, with 7 bases fitting TRBD1. After removal of 0 bases from V and 7 bases from J, the junction contained 12 bases not matched to a gene. The germline V gene encodes CDR1 MGHRA and CDR2 YSYEKL. This CDR3 spans 18 amino acids. CDR3 protein: CASSQEARQGSKNSPLHF. For the CDR3, the DNA is TGCGCCAGCAGCCAAGAGGCCCGACAGGGAAGTAAGAATTCACCCCTCCACTTT.

The chain is built from TRBV15 and TRBJ2-5; the D gene is possibly TRBD2 (6 bases). Germline CDR1 LNHNV, CDR2 YYDKDF (reference sequence). The CDR3 is 14 residues long. V gave up 3 bases and J gave up 3 bases, with 11 bases separating them. In DNA, the CDR3 is TGTGCCACCAGCAGTCCGGGACTTGAAGAGACCCAGTACTTC. Its translation: CATSSPGLEETQYF.